This T cell receptor (beta chain) was identified in a study of cytomegalovirus exposure and HLA in healthy donors (dated by TCRdb to about 2017). Background for the entire study: An earlier analysis of several hundred of the donors reported more than 250 Gb of sequence data and 117 million unique TCR beta sequences from about 180 million T cells. In addition to the first cohort of 500 to 850 subjects, a separate validation cohort of 130 or so different subjects was used. To predict cytomegalovirus infection status, the study brought together high-throughput TCR immunosequencing, statistical association of individual TCRs with disease status, and machine learning. An early release that covered some 640 HLA-typed donors contained approximately 300 gigabases of sequencing data and approximately 85 million unique TCR sequences. Rather than drawing on any new phenotypic data, the later analysis identified candidate immune exposures from TCR beta sequences and the way those sequences occurred across donors. Every discovery cohort repertoire had been produced on one sequencing platform. Both class I and class II loci were covered by HLA typing, at four-digit resolution. The number of typed donors differed by locus: 629-630 for A, B, C, DRB1 and DQB1; approximately 540 for DQA1; 600 to 610 for DPA1; and approximately 450 for DPB1. Among a few hundred genotyped donors of the cohort, an average of around 240,000 unique TCR beta nucleotide sequences were sequenced per donor, around a sixth of them non-productive. The study used immunosequencing to profile the T cell repertoires of 666 subjects and linked those repertoires to cytomegalovirus serostatus. The genetic ancestry cluster associated with self-reported Caucasian donors included roughly four fifths of the roughly 400 genotyped donors. In a later genetic analysis, genome-wide SNP genotypes for 398 of the 666 donors were used, and that subset was treated as a discovery cohort. In a later analysis, previously published TCR beta repertoires from 670 or so donors were re-analyzed and high-resolution HLA genotyping was added so that TCR occurrence patterns could be studied. The study aimed to test whether cataloging public T cell receptors could reveal signatures of past pathogen exposure. Alongside the repertoire data, information on donor age, sex, ethnicity and CMV serostatus was compiled. An earlier analysis of a few hundred of the donors applied high-throughput TCR beta sequencing to assess whether each TCR beta V gene segment acted as functional or pseudogenic. Five DR-DQ haplotypes were treated as single units for association and clustering because of strong linkage in the cohort. Points the paper makes about the study in general: A total of 150 to 200 TCR beta chains were listed by the study as associated with cytomegalovirus. Presence/absence analyses assumed roughly uniform sequencing depth across donors, an assumption that may not hold. Assigning TCR associations to individual alleles was difficult when HLA alleles, especially DR and DQ, strongly co-occurred. In an earlier analysis of 587 of the donors, most TCR beta V segments appeared in productive rearrangements about 87% or about 30% of the time, broadly matching IMGT annotations. Most CMV-associated TCR beta chains appeared to be HLA-restricted in a later analysis, and the HLA associations seemed to be driven largely by CMV exposure. Most TCR sequences were observed very rarely across donors, whereas some public TCRs were present in many individuals. In a later analysis, TCR association rates were found to vary across HLA loci, with the most associated TCRs seen for DRB1 alleles and the fewest for HLA-C alleles. Correlated functional status among segregating V segments might be attributable to linkage disequilibrium, but an unknown experimental factor could not be ruled out. The authors suggested that the approach could potentially be generalized to other disease states and immunological phenotypes. Compared with equally common non-associated chains, HLA-associated TCR beta chains in a later analysis were more clonally expanded and had lower generation probabilities. According to a later genetic analysis, donors in an Asian-associated ancestry cluster had fewer N-insertions in productive TCRs than the approximately 650-donor mean. The cohort was sequenced for TCR beta chains only, and without alpha or paired-chain data the features that could be detected were limited. A further reported finding was that TCR beta sequences accurately predicted the HLA-A and HLA-B alleles for most subjects in the first cohort. The classifier was reported to diagnose cytomegalovirus status with high specificity and sensitivity in both the original and validation cohorts. Because the 87-base-pair reads could not distinguish some IMGT-functional V segments, including TRBV6-2 and TRBV6-3, those segments were excluded. A later analysis reported that several top co-occurrence clusters appeared linked to parvovirus B19, influenza, CMV and Epstein-Barr virus. A cluster of highly shared sequence variants was judged likely to be a technical artifact of the sequencing pipeline. HLA typing was unavailable for some donors at each locus, so association tests used only the typed subset. In vitro tests confirmed that a few of the cytomegalovirus-associated TCR beta chains recognize cytomegalovirus antigens. Immune exposure information for the cohort was limited to CMV serostatus. Because counts were too low, about 18 rarely observed V segments, including chromosome 9 orphons, were excluded from the earlier analysis of 587 of the donors. At a false discovery rate of 0.05, a later analysis linked around 17,000 TCR beta sequences to specific HLA alleles. An association between a missense DCLRE1C variant and V-gene and J-gene trimming of TCR beta chains was found in a later genetic analysis and replicated in an independent cohort.

The library was generated by the immunoSEQ multiplex PCR assay. The multiplex PCR relied on a mix of 60 forward primers for TCR Vbeta segments and 13 reverse primers for TCR Jbeta segments. Amplification of the CDR3 region of rearranged TCR beta genes was performed with a multiplex PCR assay on genomic DNA. The Illumina HiSeq System was used to sequence the amplified TCR beta libraries as 87-base-pair reads. The published analysis was carried out like this. A later analysis counted about 80 million unique TCR beta chains across the 700 or so repertoires, and around 12 million of these chains were shared by at least two donors. Raw reads were error-corrected and collapsed into unique sequences by a nearest-neighbor algorithm in which closely related sequences were merged to remove PCR and sequencing errors. CDR3 sequences were aligned to IMGT reference sequences to assign V, D and J gene segments. For a sequence to be retained, a match of at least six nucleotides was required to both a V gene segment and a J gene segment. A rearrangement counted as productive if the CDR3 had no stop codons and remained in frame with V and J, and every other rearrangement counted as non-productive. Following IMGT convention, CDR3 was defined as the stretch from the second conserved V-encoded cysteine up to the conserved J-encoded phenylalanine. In an earlier analysis of more than 550 of the donors, sequences lacking an unambiguous match to a single V gene segment were excluded. In an earlier analysis of several hundred of the donors, V segments were called functional above 56.7% productive rearrangements and were called segregating when the between-donor standard deviation exceeded 5%. A statistical classification framework was built to diagnose cytomegalovirus status from the catalog of TCR beta chain sequences. In a later analysis, V and J genes were assigned by comparing TCR nucleotide sequences against IMGT/GENE-DB human TR gene sequences. Using the TCRdist pipeline, a later analysis assigned CDR3 sequences along with most-parsimonious VDJ recombination scenarios. In a later analysis, each TCR beta chain was defined by its CDR3 amino acid sequence together with its V-gene family, and reads without a unique V-gene family were excluded. A later analysis removed several hundred highly shared, low-generation-probability nucleotide sequences to deal with suspected cross-contamination and a sequencing artifact. In a later analysis, a clonal expansion index was calculated for each public chain from normalized within-repertoire ranks of inferred template counts. A later analysis computed generation probabilities with a VDJ recombination model fitted to out-of-frame rearrangements, and checked the results against IGoR. In a later analysis, TCR-TCR, TCR-HLA and TCR-CMV co-occurrence was scored with hypergeometric tests, and a repertoire-size bias correction was applied to TCR pairs. False discovery rates were estimated in a later analysis by permuting HLA or CMV assignments 20 times. In a later analysis, co-occurring TCRs were grouped using DBSCAN, with TCRdist sequence similarity added in when clustering inside HLA-allele-positive subsets. Repertoires with fewer than 30,000 or more than 120,000 public chains were left out of co-occurrence clustering, as were four to six repertoires with anomalous nucleotide sharing. TCRdb's version of the immuneACCESS table is confined to in-frame rearrangements and falls short of the full clone set. An unresolved V gene accounts for under half of the shortfall where checked; the remainder is of unknown origin. Clonal size and the V and J genes are those of that table, whereas D and trimming came from the DNA. A total of 150,000 or so clones appear in this sample, approximately 70% of them only once. Under 3% of the sample lies in the top ten.

Worth noting for this clone: No antigen is known for it. Within one base of it there is no much larger clone, and no base qualities were kept.

The cohort consisted of hundreds of healthy bone marrow donors. At the time of sampling, every cohort member was nominally healthy, though immune exposures that went unrecorded were likely present. CMV serostatus was positive for about 270 and negative for about half of the roughly 700 cohort members, and was not recorded for this donor. Each donor provided a peripheral blood sample, and peripheral blood mononuclear cells were used for TCR beta sequencing. The Qiagen DNeasy Blood Extraction Kit was used to extract genomic DNA from the blood cell samples. The germline V end is reduced by 2 bases and the J end by 5 bases; junction bases left unmatched: 9. The CDR3 numbers 15 residues from cysteine through phenylalanine. The entry retains the CDR3 DNA only, 45 bases that are in frame from base 1. From the germline V gene, CDR1 is SGHRS and CDR2 is YFSETQ.

This TCR was recovered from a human donor in good health. Sequencing was performed on PBMCs. The sequence joins TRBV5-1 to TRBJ1-2, and TRBD1 aligns with 7 junction nucleotides. The nucleotide sequence is TGCGCCAGCAGCTTAGGGACAGCGGGCGGGTATGGCTACACCTTC. This encodes CASSLGTAGGYGYTF.